These 27 T cell receptor beta chains came from one sample sequenced in a study of T cells after yellow fever vaccination. Each CDR3 protein gets one entry after TCRdb re-called the 5' RACE reads with MiXCR. The sample has roughly 330,000 distinct CDR3 sequences; 3% to 4.5% are singletons. The sequences come from PBMCs, collected 5 days after the yellow fever booster vaccination. Receptors originate from a man between 18 and 29 years old who received the YFV17D yellow fever vaccine.

This chain uses TRBV7-2 with TRBJ1-1, with 7 bases matching TRBD1. The length of the CDR3 is 15 residues. Germline V lookup: CDR1 SGHTA, CDR2 FQGNSA. V was pared by 5 bases and J by 4 bases, with 10 bases of the junction left unmatched. The CDR3 loop reads CASSQGGAAFTEAFF. In nucleotides, the CDR3 is TGTGCCAGCAGCCAAGGGGGCGCGGCTTTCACTGAAGCTTTCTTT.

In its sample, this clonotype was seen a few times. V is TRBV4-3 and J is TRBJ2-2; D is unresolved. This CDR3 contains 14 residues. The V and J ends lost 0 bases and 3 bases respectively, with 5 bases between them. Germline CDR1 is LGHNA and CDR2 is YSLEER. The CDR3 sequence is CASSQDLDTGELFF. In DNA form, the CDR3 reads TGCGCCAGCAGCCAAGATTTGGACACCGGGGAGCTGTTTTTT.

This clonotype was observed at least ten times. The rearrangement joins TRBV2 to TRBJ1-5; TRBD1 aligns across 7 bases. The V and J ends lost 7 bases and 4 bases, in that order; junction bases with no gene match: 10. Per the germline V gene, CDR1 is SNHLY and CDR2 is FYNNEI. CDR3 length: 15 residues. Here the CDR3 reads CASTGSSGGNQPQHF. The CDR3 coding sequence is TGTGCCAGCACAGGATCGTCAGGGGGGAATCAGCCCCAGCATTTT. The entire variable domain, with the rest obtained from reference TRBV2 and TRBJ1-5, is as follows: EPEVTQTPSHQVTQMGQEVILRCVPISNHLYFYWYRQILGQKVEFLVSFYNNEISEKSEIFDDQFSVERPDGSNFTLKIRSTKLEDSAMYFCASTGSSGGNQPQHFGDGTRLSIL.

This clonotype was counted ten times or more. This chain joins TRBV7-9 and TRBJ1-1; weak D call: TRBD1 (5 bases). The V gene lost 2 bases and the J gene lost 5 bases, with 15 bases spanning the gap. The CDR3 is made up of 15 amino acids. Germline CDR1 SEHNR, CDR2 FQNEAQ (reference sequence). This CDR3 is CASSLRPSGRTEAFF. Here the CDR3 DNA reads TGTGCCAGCAGCTTAAGGCCCTCGGGGCGGACTGAAGCTTTCTTT.

There are many counts of this clonotype. Here the CDR3 DNA reads TGTGCCAGCAGTTCCTCGAGGGGGGACGGCCCCCAGCATTTT. Amino acid sequence: CASSSSRGDGPQHF. The rearrangement uses TRBV12-3 or TRBV12-4 and TRBJ1-5; tentatively, D is TRBD1 (6 bases). V shed 4 bases and J shed 10 bases, with 17 bases lying between them. The CDR3 is 14 residues long.

The chain combines TRBV5-5 with TRBJ2-3; TRBD2 matches at 8 bases. Trimming at V came to 4 bases and at J to 4 bases, leaving 8 bases not matched to a gene. This CDR3 contains 15 residues. Per germline, CDR1 SGHKS and CDR2 YYEKEE (reference sequence). The CDR3 here is CASSPSGTSADTQYF. CDR3 bases: TGTGCCAGCAGCCCATCAGGGACTAGTGCAGATACGCAGTATTTT.

This clonotype has only a few counts. The rearrangement uses TRBV19 and TRBJ2-2, with D perhaps matching TRBD1 or TRBD2 (5 bases each). Trimming pared 3 bases from V and 12 bases from J, leaving 17 bases between. Per germline, CDR1 LNHDA and CDR2 SQIVND (reference sequence). The CDR3 consists of 14 residues. DNA for the CDR3: TGTGCCAGTAGTATTTTTGGGGGTTCAGAGAAGCTGTTTTTT. The encoded protein is CASSIFGGSEKLFF. Filled out from reference TRBV19 and TRBJ2-2, the complete variable domain reads DGGITQSPKYLFRKEGQNVTLSCEQNLNHDAMYWYRQDPGQGLRLIYYSQIVNDFQKGDIAEGYSVSREKKESFPLTVTSAQKNPTAFYLCASSIFGGSEKLFFGEGSRLTVL.

At least ten counts were recorded for this clonotype. V gene TRBV7-9 combines with J gene TRBJ2-7; D is undetermined. The CDR3 runs to 13 residues. Germline CDR1 reads SEHNR; CDR2 reads FQNEAQ (reference sequence). V was cut by 5 bases and J by 3 bases, with 11 bases left in between. In DNA form, the CDR3 reads TGTGCCAGCAGCCCGACTGGGGTCTACGAGCAGTACTTC. It specifies CASSPTGVYEQYF.

This chain connects TRBV6-2 or TRBV6-3 to TRBJ2-3, with a possible D match to TRBD2 (6 bases). The V end lost 3 bases, the J end lost 2 bases, and 18 bases lay between the germline ends. CDR1 and CDR2 from the germline V gene are MNHEY and SVGEGT. This CDR3 comprises 17 residues. As DNA, the CDR3 is TGTGCCAGCAGTTATTCCCCCGGCGGGGCGAACACAGATACGCAGTATTTT. Translated, it gives CASSYSPGGANTDTQYF.

This clonotype was detected many times. The gene calls are TRBV7-8 and TRBJ2-1; 7 bases agree with TRBD2. Germline V lookup: CDR1 SGHVS, CDR2 FQNEAQ. The junction had 11 bases not matched to a gene; V was cut back by 5 bases and J by 7 bases. CDR3 length: 15 residues. CDR3 residues: CASSGGLGGLNEQFF. CDR3 sequence (DNA): TGTGCCAGCAGCGGAGGACTAGGAGGTTTGAATGAGCAGTTCTTC.

This clonotype came up many times. The V and J genes are TRBV4-3 and TRBJ2-7; 8 bases map to TRBD1. The CDR3 is made up of 11 amino acids. Per the germline V gene, CDR1 is LGHNA and CDR2 is YSLEER. The junction had 0 bases not matched to a gene; V was cut back by 6 bases and J by 5 bases. As DNA, the CDR3 is TGCGCCAGCAGACAGGGGGACGAGCAGTACTTC. Amino acids: CASRQGDEQYF.

In this sample, this clonotype turned up many times. The rearrangement links TRBV4-1 to TRBJ1-3; weak D call: TRBD1 (6 bases). Trimming pared 6 bases from V and 4 bases from J, leaving 13 bases between. Per the germline V gene, CDR1 is MGHRA and CDR2 is YSYEKL. There are 14 residues in the CDR3. CDR3: CASSLPRGGNTIYF. The DNA for the CDR3 is TGCGCCAGCAGTCTCCCTAGGGGGGGAAACACCATATATTTT.

V and J are TRBV20-1 and TRBJ2-5, with D perhaps matching TRBD1 (6 bases). Looked up from germline, CDR1 is DFQATT and CDR2 is SNEGSKA (reference sequence). The CDR3 length is 13 residues. Deletions cut 6 bases from V and 1 base from J, with 12 bases between. CDR3 sequence reads: CSAPDSTQETQYF. DNA for the CDR3: TGCAGTGCCCCGGACAGCACCCAAGAGACCCAGTACTTC.

DNA of the CDR3: TGTGCCAGCAGCCCAGGGACTAGCGGGGGGGCCGGAGAGACCCAGTACTTC. It codes for CASSPGTSGGAGETQYF. The rearrangement links TRBV7-3 to TRBJ2-5, with TRBD2 matching over 16 bases. The CDR3 is 17 amino acids. Unmatched junction bases numbered 7, after V lost 5 bases and J lost 4 bases. Germline-derived CDR1 and CDR2 are SGHTA and FQGTGA.

The CDR3 DNA follows: TGTGCCATCCTAGGGAGGGGTAAAAGCTCCTACGAGCAGTACTTC. It specifies CAILGRGKSSYEQYF. The rearrangement uses TRBV2 and TRBJ2-7; 7 bases map to TRBD2. This CDR3 is built from 15 residues. Per the germline V gene, CDR1 is SNHLY and CDR2 is FYNNEI. V lost 10 bases and J lost 0; bases outside the gene matches: 12.

Only a few counts were recorded for this clonotype. The V call is TRBV11-2, the J call TRBJ2-2, with TRBD2 matching over 11 bases. This CDR3 contains 17 residues. The germline V gene encodes CDR1 SGHAT and CDR2 FQNNGV. V lost 7 bases to trimming and J lost 1 base; unmatched junction nucleotides: 8. Here the CDR3 DNA reads TGTGCCAGCACCCCCCGACTAGCGGGATGGAACACCGGGGAGCTGTTTTTT. Translating gives CASTPRLAGWNTGELFF.

The V gene is TRBV7-9, the J gene TRBJ1-2; D gene uncertain. Germline-derived CDR1 and CDR2 are SEHNR and FQNEAQ (reference sequence). The CDR3 runs to 14 residues. V lost 5 bases and J lost 2, with 12 bases in between. The CDR3 region is CASSAPGSNYGYTF. CDR3 coding DNA: TGTGCCAGCAGCGCCCCCGGGTCAAACTATGGCTACACCTTC.

This clonotype was seen only a few times. The rearrangement joins TRBV30 to TRBJ1-2, with TRBD1 matching over 9 bases. CDR1 is GTSNPN, CDR2 SVGIG, per germline (reference sequence). The CDR3 length is 17 residues. V trimming: 5 bases; J trimming: 6 bases; junction bases outside the gene matches: 19. The DNA for the CDR3 is TGTGCCTGGTCTACCGGGACAGGGAGAAGGCGCCGTCATGGCTACACCTTC. It codes for CAWSTGTGRRRRHGYTF.

This clonotype has more than one count but fewer than ten. This sequence joins TRBV7-2 and TRBJ2-3, with 13 bases aligning to TRBD2. Trimming cost V 0 bases and J 6 bases; bases outside gene matches: 3. The CDR3 extends over 16 amino acids. From germline, CDR1 is SGHTA and CDR2 FQGNSA. The CDR3, as DNA: TGTGCCAGCAGCTTAGCACTAGCGGGGGGGACGGATACGCAGTATTTT. Its protein product is CASSLALAGGTDTQYF. Looking up the rest from reference TRBV7-2 and TRBJ2-3 gives the full variable domain: GAGVSQSPSNKVTEKGKDVELRCDPISGHTALYWYRQSLGQGLEFLIYFQGNSAPDKSGLPSDRFSAERTGGSVSTLTIQRTQQEDSAVYLCASSLALAGGTDTQYFGPGTRLTVL.

This chain uses TRBV4-3 with TRBJ2-3; maybe TRBD1 (6 bases). This CDR3 has 17 amino acids. The V and J ends lost 0 bases and 2 bases respectively, with 15 bases between them. Germline CDR1 reads LGHNA; CDR2 reads YSLEER. The chain's CDR3 is CASSQDHRAYYTDTQYF. DNA for the CDR3: TGCGCCAGCAGCCAAGATCACAGGGCCTATTACACAGATACGCAGTATTTT.

This clonotype came up many times. The J gene is TRBJ1-1, the V gene TRBV27; D unresolved. The V gene lost 0 bases and the J gene lost 0 bases, with 2 bases spanning the gap. The CDR3 loop spans 13 amino acids. The germline CDR1 and CDR2 sequences are MNHEY and SMNVEV (reference sequence). DNA for the CDR3: TGTGCCAGCAGTTTATCCGTGAACACTGAAGCTTTCTTT. It specifies CASSLSVNTEAFF.

This CDR3 is CASSQERPGVGELFF. The CDR3 DNA is TGCGCCAGCAGCCAAGAGCGGCCTGGCGTCGGGGAGCTGTTTTTT. The chain uses TRBV4-1 and TRBJ2-2; no reliable D call. V lost 0 bases and J lost 7, with 12 bases in between. Germline loops: CDR1 MGHRA, CDR2 YSYEKL. The CDR3 totals 15 residues.

The rearrangement uses TRBV6-6 and TRBJ2-1; 8 bases fit TRBD2. CDR1 and CDR2 from the germline V gene are MNHNY and SVGAGI (reference sequence). J was trimmed by 4 bases and V by 5 bases; bases with no gene match: 10. The CDR3 is 16 residues long. The CDR3 protein is CASSPSGASGYNEQFF. The CDR3, as DNA: TGTGCCAGCAGTCCTTCCGGGGCTAGCGGGTACAATGAGCAGTTCTTC.

This clonotype has at least ten counts. This chain uses TRBV5-1 with TRBJ2-7; D is perhaps TRBD2 (6 bases). This CDR3 spans 15 amino acids. Germline lookup yields CDR1 SGHRS and CDR2 YFSETQ. Trimming pared 0 bases from V and 5 bases from J, leaving 15 bases between. In nucleotides, the CDR3 is TGCGCCAGCAGCTTGGGTGTGGGGGGTTACGACGAGCAGTACGTC. It is translated as CASSLGVGGYDEQYV.

This clonotype was seen at least ten times. The V and J genes are TRBV7-3 and TRBJ2-7; the match to TRBD1 covers 9 bases. Losses at the gene ends were 5 bases for V and 4 bases for J; bases not matched to a gene: 6. CDR1 SGHTA and CDR2 FQGTGA come from the germline V gene. CDR3 length: 14 amino acids. The CDR3 spells CASSLGQGRYEQYF. The CDR3 coding sequence is TGTGCCAGCAGCCTCGGACAGGGGCGATACGAGCAGTACTTC.

This clonotype was detected ten times or more. This chain joins TRBV9 and TRBJ1-4; 9 nucleotides match TRBD1. CDR1 SGDLS and CDR2 YYNGEE come from the germline V gene. The J segment lost 7 bases and the V segment lost 3 bases, leaving 4 bases of the junction unmatched. The CDR3 consists of 14 residues. In DNA form, the CDR3 reads TGTGCCAGCAGCGCCGGACAGGGGCGTGAAAAACTGTTTTTT. Its protein is CASSAGQGREKLFF.

This clonotype was found many times. The chain has TRBV2 and TRBJ1-2; no clear D gene. V gave up 6 bases and J gave up 7 bases, with 9 bases separating them. CDR1 and CDR2 from the germline V gene are SNHLY and FYNNEI. The CDR3 has 11 residues. The CDR3 reads CASSQGFGYTF. As DNA, the CDR3 is TGTGCCAGCAGCCAAGGTTTTGGCTACACCTTC.